These 20 T cell receptor beta chains were sequenced from one sample in a study of shared clonotypes between healthy human individuals. The protocol was immunoSEQ multiplex PCR, while the TCRdb copy is restricted to in-frame clones and leaves out a portion. The profile shows 2 million to 2.5 million clones, 90% to 96% of them singletons. Input material: naive CD4+ T cells sorted from blood. Sample subset: CD45RA+ positively selected. These receptors all stem from a young man in good health.

The V call is TRBV6-5, the J call TRBJ2-3, with 8 bases aligning to TRBD1. CDR3 length: 14 residues. J was trimmed by 5 bases and V by 5 bases; bases with no gene match: 6. The germline V gene encodes CDR1 MNHEY and CDR2 SVGAGI. This CDR3 reads CASSQGAVIDTQYF. DNA of the CDR3: TGTGCCAGCAGTCAGGGGGCCGTGATAGATACGCAGTATTTT.

A note on this clone: Other DNA sequences within the sample encode an identical CDR3. This chain links TRBV19 with TRBJ2-3; the D is unclear. Germline V lookup: CDR1 LNHDA, CDR2 SQIVND (reference sequence). V shed 3 bases and J shed 0 bases, with 10 bases lying between them. The CDR3 covers 15 residues. This CDR3 reads CASSIRGTSTDTQYF. CDR3 sequence (DNA): TGTGCCAGTAGTATTCGAGGCACTAGCACAGATACGCAGTATTTT.

J is TRBJ2-3 and V is TRBV29-1; the D gene could be TRBD1 or TRBD2 (6 bases each). Deletions cut 7 bases from V and 1 base from J, with 15 bases between. Germline V gives CDR1 SQVTM, CDR2 ANQGSEA. The length of the CDR3 is 14 residues. The CDR3 DNA is TGCAGCGCAAAACAGGGCGGGGGCACAGATACGCAGTATTTT. Its protein is CSAKQGGGTDTQYF.

V usage is TRBV19 and J usage is TRBJ2-5; D tentatively fits TRBD1 or TRBD2 (5 bases each). The CDR3 has 14 residues. V was cut by 5 bases and J by 5 bases, with 15 bases left in between. Germline V gene data show CDR1 as LNHDA and CDR2 as SQIVND (reference sequence). CDR3 region: CASSVPGWGETQYF. CDR3 DNA sequence: TGTGCCAGTAGTGTTCCGGGTTGGGGGGAGACCCAGTACTTC.

Notes on this clone: The sample contains more than one DNA sequence encoding this CDR3. The chain is built from TRBV7-6 and TRBJ2-2; no firm D call. The V gene lost 0 bases and the J gene lost 5 bases, with 4 bases spanning the gap. This CDR3 is built from 13 residues. Per the germline V gene, CDR1 is SGHVS and CDR2 is FNYEAQ. This chain's CDR3 is CASSLAGTGELFF. The CDR3 DNA follows: TGTGCCAGCAGCTTAGCCGGGACCGGGGAGCTGTTTTTT.

V is TRBV28 and J is TRBJ1-3; perhaps TRBD1 as D (6 bases). Germline V gives CDR1 MDHEN, CDR2 SYDVKM. V was trimmed by 5 bases and J by 4 bases, leaving 12 bases between them. This CDR3 contains 14 residues. The CDR3 sequence is CASSLTGLGNTIYF. The CDR3 region has the DNA TGTGCCAGCAGTCTCACAGGGTTGGGAAACACCATATATTTT.

The gene calls are TRBV4-1 and TRBJ2-3, with 10 bases fitting TRBD2. The V and J ends lost 1 base and 6 bases, in that order; junction bases with no gene match: 16. Per the germline V gene, CDR1 is MGHRA and CDR2 is YSYEKL. CDR3 size: 19 residues. DNA for the CDR3: TGCGCCAGCAGCCAAGGGACAGGCCCGCTAGCGGGAGTCGGCGATACGCAGTATTTT. It encodes CASSQGTGPLAGVGDTQYF.

This chain links TRBV7-9 with TRBJ2-3, with 8 bases lining up with TRBD2. CDR1 is SEHNR, CDR2 FQNEAQ, per germline (reference sequence). CDR3 length: 16 amino acids. V was pared by 3 bases and J by 5 bases, with 10 bases of the junction left unmatched. The CDR3 loop is CASSLITGGLGDTQYF. The CDR3 DNA reads TGTGCCAGCAGCTTGATCACGGGAGGGTTGGGAGATACGCAGTATTTT.

V is TRBV7-9 and J is TRBJ2-3, with D possibly TRBD2 on 7 matching bases. This CDR3 is built from 17 residues. Germline V lookup: CDR1 SEHNR, CDR2 FQNEAQ (reference sequence). Between the trimmed V and J ends, which lost 3 bases and 2 bases, there was a span of 18 bases. This CDR3 is CASSFSQGGGNTDTQYF. The CDR3 DNA sequence: TGTGCCAGCAGCTTCTCCCAAGGGGGAGGGAACACAGATACGCAGTATTTT. Full variable domain (outside the CDR3, taken from reference TRBV7-9 and TRBJ2-3): DTGVSQNPRHKITKRGQNVTFRCDPISEHNRLYWYRQTLGQGPEFLTYFQNEAQLEKSRLLSDRFSAERPKGSFSTLEIQRTEQGDSAMYLCASSFSQGGGNTDTQYFGPGTRLTVL.

The chain carries TRBV18 and TRBJ1-5, with D maybe TRBD1 (6 bases). Trimming shortened V by 3 bases and J by 4 bases, and 16 bases separated the two germline ends. The length of the CDR3 is 16 residues. Germline CDR1 KGHSH, CDR2 LQKENI. CDR3: CASSPTGGSGNQPQHF. CDR3 sequence (DNA): TGTGCCAGCTCACCCACTGGGGGCTCGGGGAATCAGCCCCAGCATTTT.

As regards this clone: Other nucleotide sequences from this sample produce the same CDR3. The chain links TRBV18 to TRBJ2-3; the match to TRBD2 covers 13 bases. Germline CDR1 KGHSH, CDR2 LQKENI. V shed 3 bases, J shed 3 bases, and the junction held 3 bases outside the gene matches. The CDR3 covers 16 residues. CDR3 nucleotides: TGTGCCAGCTCACCGAGGGGACTAGCGGGGACAGATACGCAGTATTTT. It is translated as CASSPRGLAGTDTQYF.

DNA for the CDR3: TGCGCCAGCACCCTGGGGCCCCTTATCACAGATACGCAGTATTTT. Its translation is CASTLGPLITDTQYF. The chain recombines TRBV5-1 with TRBJ2-3, with D perhaps matching TRBD1 (5 bases). This CDR3 contains 15 residues. V shed 6 bases and J shed 2 bases, with 16 bases lying between them. CDR1 is SGHRS and CDR2 is YFSETQ in the germline V gene.

The chain links TRBV7-2 to TRBJ1-1, with 9 bases lining up with TRBD1. Losses at the gene ends were 2 bases for V and 4 bases for J; bases not matched to a gene: 5. The germline gives CDR1 SGHTA, CDR2 FQGNSA. CDR3 length equals 15 residues. The DNA for the CDR3 is TGTGCCAGCAGCTTAACAGGGGGCGCAGGCACTGAAGCTTTCTTT. This sequence encodes CASSLTGGAGTEAFF.

CDR3 sequence reads: CASSSQGNYEQYF. The CDR3 DNA sequence: TGTGCCAGTAGTTCACAGGGGAACTACGAGCAGTACTTC. The V call is TRBV19, the J call TRBJ2-7; 7 positions match TRBD1. The CDR3 sequence is 13 residues long. The ends lost 5 bases at V and 3 bases at J; junction bases unmatched: 4. The germline V gene has CDR1 LNHDA and CDR2 SQIVND (reference sequence).

The J gene is TRBJ2-1, the V gene TRBV14; 16 bases match TRBD2. The V and J ends lost 5 bases and 7 bases, in that order; junction bases with no gene match: 5. This CDR3 contains 16 residues. Looked up from germline, CDR1 is SGHDN and CDR2 is FVKESK. The chain's CDR3 is CASSKGLAGGGNEQFF. In DNA, the CDR3 is TGTGCCAGCAGCAAGGGACTAGCGGGAGGGGGAAATGAGCAGTTCTTC.

The rearrangement uses TRBV7-2 and TRBJ2-3; D perhaps matches TRBD1 (6 bases). V was trimmed by 5 bases and J by 6 bases, leaving 15 bases between them. This CDR3 is built from 14 residues. In germline, CDR1 is SGHTA, CDR2 FQGNSA. The CDR3 protein is CASSPLFGGDTQYF. CDR3 nucleotide sequence: TGTGCCAGCAGCCCACTTTTTGGGGGCGATACGCAGTATTTT.

V gene TRBV19 combines with J gene TRBJ1-1; 10 positions agree with TRBD1. The junction had 15 bases not matched to a gene; V was cut back by 5 bases and J by 3 bases. CDR1 and CDR2 from the germline V gene are LNHDA and SQIVND (reference sequence). CDR3 length equals 18 residues. The DNA of the CDR3 is TGTGCCAGTAGTCCTATCTGGACAGGGGGTCACGGGGACACTGAAGCTTTCTTT. The encoded protein is CASSPIWTGGHGDTEAFF.

This clone was seen just once. The rearrangement links TRBV6-6 to TRBJ2-3; 12 bases match TRBD2. Per germline, CDR1 MNHNY and CDR2 SVGAGI (reference sequence). Trimming cost V 6 bases and J 9 bases; bases outside gene matches: 10. This CDR3 spans 15 amino acids. The CDR3 spells CASSQTSGSRRTQYF. The DNA for the CDR3 is TGTGCCAGCAGCCAGACTAGCGGGAGCAGACGGACGCAGTATTTT.

V usage is TRBV5-1 and J usage is TRBJ1-2, with D perhaps matching TRBD1 (5 bases). Trimming removed 0 bases from V and 2 bases from J, with 11 bases in between. The CDR3 covers 15 residues. Germline V gene lookup returns CDR1 SGHRS and CDR2 YFSETQ. The CDR3 DNA sequence: TGCGCCAGCAGCTTGGAGCCAGGGTCCAACTATGGCTACACCTTC. Translation: CASSLEPGSNYGYTF.

V usage is TRBV6-5 and J usage is TRBJ2-7; tentative D call: TRBD1 (6 bases). Trimming left V 3 bases short and J 1 base short, with 13 bases between. Per the germline V gene, CDR1 is MNHEY and CDR2 is SVGAGI. The CDR3 is 15 amino acids. The DNA of the CDR3 is TGTGCCAGCAGTTATCGCGATACAGGGTCCTACGAGCAGTACTTC. It codes for CASSYRDTGSYEQYF.